The T cell receptor (beta chain) under discussion was sequenced for a study of blood T cells in healthy people across ages (dated by TCRdb to the mid-2010s). Background for the entire study: In model experiments, roughly one uniquely barcoded TCR beta cDNA molecule per two T cells was captured by template switching. Age-related changes in TCR beta repertoire diversity were measured in the study by deep sequencing normalized with unique cDNA molecular identifiers. Donors were grouped into four age groups: young (average roughly 17 years), middle-aged (less than 40), aged (around 62) and long-lived (approximately 78). To avoid experimental bias, donors of different ages were spread randomly across the sequencing lanes. For two donors (one aged 18 to 29 and one aged 80 or older), the study analyzed two additional independent replicas of 1 million unique cDNA reads from the same blood draw. What the study reported, not specific to this receptor: Observed TCR beta diversity per million T cells fell roughly linearly with age, and a significant reduction was already apparent by age approximately 40. Compared with the aged group, more naive CD4+ T cells, fewer expanded clones and increased TCR diversity were shown by the long-lived group, suggesting age selection. Estimates of total diversity from one million sequenced T cells were regarded as lower bounds and underestimates. Bulk unsorted PBMC profiling prevented conclusive comparison of naive and antigen-experienced compartments. Observed TCR beta diversity correlated strongly with the percentage of naive T cells measured by flow cytometry. Because donor CMV infection status was unknown, age-related changes in expanded clonotypes were potentially confounded.

The library was built by means of 5' RACE. TCRdb records Illumina HiSeq 2500 as the sequencer. A second PCR of roughly 7 to 12 cycles was run with a J-beta primer mix and a sample-barcoded 5' primer. A unique molecular identifier was introduced onto each TCR beta cDNA molecule by a template-switch 5' adaptor carrying 12 random nucleotides. Each sample yielded at least 3 million CDR3-containing paired-end reads. First-strand cDNA synthesis was performed from all RNA using the Mint cDNA synthesis kit, with priming by a TRBC-specific oligonucleotide. All cDNA was treated with uracil-DNA glycosylase and then went through a first 18-cycle PCR with the universal primers M1SS and BC2_uni_R. The study's own analysis went as follows. For normalization, 1 million high-quality reads were randomly selected from each sample, with every read carrying a distinct molecular identifier. Reads sharing molecular identifiers were discarded rather than binned into consensus sequences. CDR3 identification, clonotype clustering and error correction used MiTCR with a Q25 quality threshold and the strictest error-elimination algorithm. A nonparametric unseen species model using Euler transformation provided a lower-bound estimate of total TCR beta diversity. Through fastp at Q25 and MiXCR, TCRdb rebuilt clones from the public reads, retaining in-frame beta chains. A single entry per CDR3 protein holds the most common genes and DNA from its merged rows. The V and J calls and clone size are TCRdb's, not the authors'. Present in this sample are fewer than 800,000 distinct CDR3 sequences, roughly 21% of which were seen just once. The leading ten clones occupy more than 3% of the sample.

CDR1 and CDR2 were assigned from the germline V gene as LGHNA and YSLEER. CDR3 length: 14 amino acids, cysteine to phenylalanine. The read is trimmed to its CDR3 DNA, 42 bases read in frame from base 1. V loses 4 bases at its end and J loses 2 bases; junction bases beyond the gene matches: 4. The donors were roughly 40 Caucasian individuals from Russia, aged roughly 6 to 100 years, who were systemically healthy. Each donor gave around 9.5 milliliters of peripheral blood, collected into EDTA-treated Vacutainer tubes. PBMCs were isolated by Ficoll-Paque density-gradient centrifugation, with at least 7 million obtained per sample. Total RNA was extracted from PBMCs with Trizol reagent, with at least 5.5 micrograms obtained per sample. Naive CD45RAhigh/CD27high T cell percentages were measured by flow cytometry on a PBMC aliquot from every donor. Remarks on this clonotype: Its specific antigen is unknown. No base-level quality is on record; no much larger clone is a single base apart.

Recombination joined TRBV4-3 with TRBJ2-5, with 7 central nucleotides matching TRBD2. The specimen sequenced was blood. The receptor was isolated from a man aged 70 or older in good health. The CDR3 in this case is CASSRTSAQETQYF. The nucleotides are TGCGCCAGCAGCCGTACTAGCGCGCAAGAGACCCAGTACTTC.